This T cell receptor beta chain was captured by sequencing in a study of T cells expressing NK-cell markers. This CDR3 is built from 11 residues. Germline V gene data show CDR1 as MNHEY and CDR2 as SVGAGI. No DNA is given; TCRdb re-called the 5' RACE reads and lists each CDR3 protein once. This listing includes around 180,000 distinct CDR3 sequences. J is TRBJ1-1 and V is TRBV6-5; there is no DNA to check the TCRdb D call of TRBD1. The sample was blood T cells: a sorted CD56 or NKG2C T cell subset, CD4+ or CD8+ T cells, or bulk PBMC T cells (not recorded which). The clonotype comes from a man aged 18-75 years in good health. The CDR3 region is CASSPGGEAFF.